Each of the 4 T cell receptor beta chains below was sequenced from the same sample in a study of spatial heterogeneity in lung cancer. TCRdb processed the 5' RACE reads anew with MiXCR; each CDR3 protein has one entry. The table has about 5,000 distinct CDR3 sequences, approximately 16% seen once; the top ten hold 20% to 25%. Documented time point: sample taken at primary tumor resection. Sequencing covered unsorted whole RNA taken from tumor, nontumor lung or frozen PBMC. Sample: normal lung tissue next to the tumor, taken at surgery. Receptors originate from a male donor with early-stage non-small cell lung cancer.

Sample share makes this clonotype medium-sized. This beta chain turned up in a library designed for alpha chains; as an off-target read, its abundance says little. J is TRBJ2-3 and V is TRBV20-1; 8 bases line up with TRBD1. CDR1 is DFQATT and CDR2 is SNEGSKA in the germline V gene (reference sequence). With V trimmed by 6 bases and J by 6 bases, 26 bases remained unmatched. This CDR3 is 19 amino acids long. For the CDR3, the DNA is TGCAGTGCACGACCATACCTCGGGACAGGTCATCTGCACAGGGATACGCAGTATTTT. It translates to CSARPYLGTGHLHRDTQYF.

This clonotype is medium-sized (0.01 to 0.1%) within its sample. Little can be read into the size of this beta chain, an off-target read in a library designed for alpha chains. This chain links TRBV27 with TRBJ2-5; D is perhaps TRBD1 (6 bases). CDR3 size: 15 residues. V lost 5 bases and J 0 bases, leaving 13 bases between the germline ends. In germline, CDR1 is MNHEY, CDR2 SMNVEV (reference sequence). The CDR3 is CASSPINRDQETQYF. The CDR3 nucleotides are TGTGCCAGCAGTCCTATAAACAGGGACCAAGAGACCCAGTACTTC.

In the case of this clonotype: This beta chain slipped into a library made for alpha chains as a stray read, so its size is not meaningful. The CDR3 DNA sequence: TGCGCCAGCAGGCGACTAGCGGGAGCCATGGAGACCCAGTACTTC. Residues: CASRRLAGAMETQYF. The V and J genes are TRBV4-1 and TRBJ2-5; TRBD2 aligns across 12 bases. The ends lost 6 bases at V and 5 bases at J; junction bases unmatched: 7. CDR1 is MGHRA, CDR2 YSYEKL, per germline. The CDR3 covers 15 residues.

This clonotype rates as medium-sized. This beta chain came through as a stray read in a library set up for alpha chains, and its size says little. This chain connects TRBV19 to TRBJ2-2; 14 nucleotides line up with TRBD2. This CDR3 has 17 residues. V was clipped by 7 bases and J by 4 bases; unmatched bases: 8. Germline-derived CDR1 and CDR2 are LNHDA and SQIVND (reference sequence). The chain's CDR3 is CASTPGTSGSPTGELFF. The CDR3 bases are TGTGCCAGTACCCCCGGGACTAGCGGGAGTCCCACCGGGGAGCTGTTTTTT.